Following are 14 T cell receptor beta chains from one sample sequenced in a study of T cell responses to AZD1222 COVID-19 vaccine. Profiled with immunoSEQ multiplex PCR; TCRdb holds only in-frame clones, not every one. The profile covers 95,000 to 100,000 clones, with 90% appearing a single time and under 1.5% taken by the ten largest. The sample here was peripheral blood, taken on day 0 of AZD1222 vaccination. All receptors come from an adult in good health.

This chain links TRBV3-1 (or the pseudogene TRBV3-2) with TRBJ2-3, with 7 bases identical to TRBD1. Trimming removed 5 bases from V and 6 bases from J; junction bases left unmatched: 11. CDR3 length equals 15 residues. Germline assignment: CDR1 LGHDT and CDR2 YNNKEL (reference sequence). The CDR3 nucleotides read TGTGCCAGCAGCGATGGGACAGCCCCCAGGGATACGCAGTATTTT. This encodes CASSDGTAPRDTQYF.

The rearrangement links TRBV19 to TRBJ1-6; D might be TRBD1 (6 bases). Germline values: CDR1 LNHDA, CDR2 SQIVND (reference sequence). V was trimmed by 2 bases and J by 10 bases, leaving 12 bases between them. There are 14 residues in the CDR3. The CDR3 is CASSISRGGSPLHF. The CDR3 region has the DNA TGTGCCAGTAGTATATCCAGGGGAGGGTCACCCCTCCACTTT.

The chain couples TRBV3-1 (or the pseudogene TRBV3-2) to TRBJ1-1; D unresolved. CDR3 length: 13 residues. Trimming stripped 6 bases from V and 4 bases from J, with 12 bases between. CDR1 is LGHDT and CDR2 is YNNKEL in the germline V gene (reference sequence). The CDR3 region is CASSLDLGTEAFF. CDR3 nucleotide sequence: TGTGCCAGCAGTTTAGACTTGGGCACTGAAGCTTTCTTT.

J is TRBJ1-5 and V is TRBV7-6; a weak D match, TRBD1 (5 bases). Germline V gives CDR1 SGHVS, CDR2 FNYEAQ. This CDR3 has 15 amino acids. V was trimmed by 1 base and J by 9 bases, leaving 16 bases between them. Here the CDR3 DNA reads TGTGCCAGCAGCTTAGGAAGTGGGGGGATGGGGCCCCAGCATTTT. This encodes CASSLGSGGMGPQHF.

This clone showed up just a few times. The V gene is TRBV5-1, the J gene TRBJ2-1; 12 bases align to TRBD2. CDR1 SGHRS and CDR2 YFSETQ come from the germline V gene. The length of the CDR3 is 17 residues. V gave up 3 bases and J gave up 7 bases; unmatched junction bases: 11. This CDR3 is CASSSDGLAGTSNEQFF. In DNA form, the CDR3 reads TGCGCCAGCAGCTCGGACGGACTAGCGGGGACTAGTAATGAGCAGTTCTTC.

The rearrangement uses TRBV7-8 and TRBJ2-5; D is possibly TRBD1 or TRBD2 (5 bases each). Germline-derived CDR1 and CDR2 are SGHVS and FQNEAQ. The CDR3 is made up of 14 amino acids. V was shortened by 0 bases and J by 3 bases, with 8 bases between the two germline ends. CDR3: CASSLAGVKETQYF. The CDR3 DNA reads TGTGCCAGCAGCTTAGCGGGGGTGAAAGAGACCCAGTACTTC.

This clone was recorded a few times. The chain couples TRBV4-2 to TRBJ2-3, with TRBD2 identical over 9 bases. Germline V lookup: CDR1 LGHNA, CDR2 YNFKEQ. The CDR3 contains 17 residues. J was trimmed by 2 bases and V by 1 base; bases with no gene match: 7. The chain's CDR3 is CASSQANSGGPTDTQYF. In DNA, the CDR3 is TGTGCCAGCAGCCAAGCGAATAGCGGGGGCCCCACAGATACGCAGTATTTT.

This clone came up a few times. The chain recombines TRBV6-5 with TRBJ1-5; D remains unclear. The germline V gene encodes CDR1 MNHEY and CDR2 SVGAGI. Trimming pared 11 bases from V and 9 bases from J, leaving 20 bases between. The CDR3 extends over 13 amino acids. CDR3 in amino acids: CAGIGRPRGPQHF. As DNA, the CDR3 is TGTGCCGGAATAGGACGGCCCCGGGGGCCCCAGCATTTT.

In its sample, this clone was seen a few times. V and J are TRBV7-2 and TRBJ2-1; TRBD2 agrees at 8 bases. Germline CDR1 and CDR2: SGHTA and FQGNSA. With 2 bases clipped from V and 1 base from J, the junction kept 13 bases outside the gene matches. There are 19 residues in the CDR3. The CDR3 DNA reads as TGTGCCAGCAGCTTAATATATAGCGGGGCCTTAGGATCCTACAATGAGCAGTTCTTC. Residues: CASSLIYSGALGSYNEQFF. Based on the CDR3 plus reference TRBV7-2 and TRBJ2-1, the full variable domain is GAGVSQSPSNKVTEKGKDVELRCDPISGHTALYWYRQSLGQGLEFLIYFQGNSAPDKSGLPSDRFSAERTGGSVSTLTIQRTQQEDSAVYLCASSLIYSGALGSYNEQFFGPGTRLTVL.

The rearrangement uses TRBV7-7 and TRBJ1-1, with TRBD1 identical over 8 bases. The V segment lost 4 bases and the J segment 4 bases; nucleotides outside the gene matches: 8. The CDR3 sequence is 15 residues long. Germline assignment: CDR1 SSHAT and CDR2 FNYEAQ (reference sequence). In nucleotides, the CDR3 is TGTGCCAGCAGCTCTGAGACAGGGGCAGGCACTGAAGCTTTCTTT. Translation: CASSSETGAGTEAFF.

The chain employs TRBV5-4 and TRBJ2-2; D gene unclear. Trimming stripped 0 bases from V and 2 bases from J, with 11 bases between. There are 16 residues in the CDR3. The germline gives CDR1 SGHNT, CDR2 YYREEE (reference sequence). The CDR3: CASSLGQVENTGELFF. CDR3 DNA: TGTGCCAGCAGCTTGGGGCAGGTGGAAAACACCGGGGAGCTGTTTTTT.

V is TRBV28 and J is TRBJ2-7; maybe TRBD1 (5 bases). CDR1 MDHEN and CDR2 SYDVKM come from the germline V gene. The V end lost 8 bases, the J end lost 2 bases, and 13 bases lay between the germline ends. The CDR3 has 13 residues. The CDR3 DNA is TGTGCCAGCCGGACATCCAAAGCCTACGAGCAGTACTTC. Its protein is CASRTSKAYEQYF. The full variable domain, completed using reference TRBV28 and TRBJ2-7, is DVKVTQSSRYLVKRTGEKVFLECVQDMDHENMFWYRQDPGLGLRLIYFSYDVKMKEKGDIPEGYSVSREKKERFSLILESASTNQTSMYLCASRTSKAYEQYFGPGTRLTVT.

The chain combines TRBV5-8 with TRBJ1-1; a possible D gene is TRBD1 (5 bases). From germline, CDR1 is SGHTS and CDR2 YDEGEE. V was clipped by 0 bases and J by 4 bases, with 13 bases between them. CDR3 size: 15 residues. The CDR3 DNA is TGTGCCAGCAGCTTGGGCCCAGGAAGGGGCACTGAAGCTTTCTTT. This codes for CASSLGPGRGTEAFF. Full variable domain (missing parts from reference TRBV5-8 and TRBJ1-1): EAGVTQSPTHLIKTRGQQATLRCSPISGHTSVYWYQQALGLGLQFLLWYDEGEERNRGNFPPRFSGRQFPNYSSELNVNALELEDSALYLCASSLGPGRGTEAFFGQGTRLTVV.

The CDR3 reads CASSLGLATDTQYF. The CDR3 DNA is TGCGCCAGCAGCCTGGGACTAGCGACAGATACGCAGTATTTT. The chain couples TRBV5-1 to TRBJ2-3; the match to TRBD2 covers 10 bases. Trimming cost V 4 bases and J 3 bases; bases outside gene matches: 2. This CDR3 spans 14 amino acids. CDR1 is SGHRS, CDR2 YFSETQ, per germline.